This T cell receptor (beta chain) was captured by sequencing in a study of blood T cell repertoires in COVID-19. Study details: Samples representing acute and convalescent COVID-19 were sourced from the United States, Italy and Spain. Sources were T cells, B-cell-depleted T cells, or PBMCs; the material itself was cDNA or gDNA.

Germline CDR1 LGHNA, CDR2 YNFKEQ. The ends were cut back, 0 bases at V and 8 bases at J, with 10 bases in the middle. The CDR3 totals 14 residues. In the authors' workflow: The assay estimated nucleated cells by amplifying reference gene primers. The data were produced by immunoSEQ multiplex PCR, yet TCRdb's version contains in-frame clones alone and is incomplete. Clone size and the V and J calls come from that table; the DNA yielded D and trimming. This sample has about 220,000 clones, with 84% found just once. The genes are TRBV4-2 and TRBJ1-4; no clear D gene. This TCR came from a woman aged 60-75 years with acute or convalescent COVID-19. Material for sequencing was peripheral blood. The CDR3 bases are TGTGCCAGCAGCCAAGATCTCGGGTCGGAAAAACTGTTTTTT. Protein: CASSQDLGSEKLFF.